Presented here are 15 T cell receptor beta chains from one specimen sequenced in a study of blood T cell repertoires in COVID-19. Profiling relied on immunoSEQ multiplex PCR, and the TCRdb table lists in-frame clones only, not all of them. The data contain around 100,000 clones, 85% to 90% of them singletons. Material: peripheral blood. The receptors derive from a human donor in a cohort sampled during active COVID-19.

The chain joins TRBV5-1 to TRBJ1-4, with 7 bases matching TRBD1. Germline values: CDR1 SGHRS, CDR2 YFSETQ. Trimming cost V 0 bases and J 0 bases; bases outside gene matches: 2. The CDR3 is made up of 16 amino acids. The CDR3 spells CASSLGGTATNEKLFF. The CDR3, as DNA: TGCGCCAGCAGCTTGGGGGGGACAGCAACTAATGAAAAACTGTTTTTT.

The chain combines TRBV5-1 with TRBJ2-5; 11 bases agree with TRBD2. This CDR3 has 16 amino acids. V was clipped by 3 bases and J by 4 bases; unmatched bases: 8. Germline V lookup: CDR1 SGHRS, CDR2 YFSETQ. The CDR3 nucleotides read TGCGCCAGCAGCTCTATGACTAGCGGGGTCGGAGAGACCCAGTACTTC. Translated, it gives CASSSMTSGVGETQYF.

The chain couples TRBV5-6 to TRBJ1-5, with 9 nucleotides matching TRBD1. The CDR3 runs to 15 residues. Germline CDR1 reads SGHDT; CDR2 reads YYEEEE. The V gene end was trimmed by 4 bases and the J gene end by 3 bases; junction bases not matched to a gene: 5. Here the CDR3 DNA reads TGTGCCAGCAGCCGGGGACAGGGTCCCAATCAGCCCCAGCATTTT. Translation: CASSRGQGPNQPQHF.

This rearrangement joins TRBV6-2 or TRBV6-3 to TRBJ2-7; 8 bases map to TRBD1. The V segment lost 5 bases and the J segment 2 bases; nucleotides outside the gene matches: 5. CDR3 size: 14 residues. Germline assignment: CDR1 MNHEY and CDR2 SVGEGT. Written as DNA, the CDR3 is TGTGCCAGCAGTCGGACAGGGAACACCTACGAGCAGTACTTC. This translates into CASSRTGNTYEQYF.

The chain has TRBV27 and TRBJ1-2; D ambiguous. The CDR3 is 13 amino acids. V was shortened by 3 bases and J by 2 bases, with 7 bases between the two germline ends. Looked up from germline, CDR1 is MNHEY and CDR2 is SMNVEV (reference sequence). The CDR3: CASSFGPNYGYTF. For the CDR3, the DNA is TGTGCCAGCAGTTTTGGGCCGAACTATGGCTACACCTTC.

The chain couples TRBV9 to TRBJ2-1, with 7 positions matching TRBD2. After removal of 0 bases from V and 4 bases from J, the junction contained 7 bases not matched to a gene. CDR1 and CDR2 (germline): SGDLS, YYNGEE. This CDR3 contains 16 residues. DNA of the CDR3: TGTGCCAGCAGCGTAGTCCCGGGCGGGGGTTACAATGAGCAGTTCTTC. This sequence encodes CASSVVPGGGYNEQFF. Variable domain in full (rest from reference TRBV9 and TRBJ2-1): DSGVTQTPKHLITATGQRVTLRCSPRSGDLSVYWYQQSLDQGLQFLIQYYNGEERAKGNILERFSAQQFPDLHSELNLSSLELGDSALYFCASSVVPGGGYNEQFFGPGTRLTVL.

Here the CDR3 DNA reads TGTGCCAGCAGTGTATCAGGGGGGCCTGAAGCTTTCTTT. Residues: CASSVSGGPEAFF. V usage is TRBV25-1 and J usage is TRBJ1-1; TRBD1 aligns across 7 bases. J lost 6 bases, V lost 4 bases, and 5 bases had no gene match. CDR1 is MGHDK, CDR2 SYGVNS, per germline. The length of the CDR3 is 13 residues.

The chain combines TRBV28 with TRBJ2-1; 13 nucleotides agree with TRBD2. The CDR3 extends over 18 amino acids. The germline gives CDR1 MDHEN, CDR2 SYDVKM. With V trimmed by 0 bases and J by 10 bases, 12 bases remained unmatched. CDR3 DNA: TGTGCCAGCAGTTTATGGGGACTAGCGGGGACAAAAAGGGGAGAGCAGTTCTTC. Amino acids: CASSLWGLAGTKRGEQFF. The complete variable domain, with remaining parts taken from reference TRBV28 and TRBJ2-1, reads DVKVTQSSRYLVKRTGEKVFLECVQDMDHENMFWYRQDPGLGLRLIYFSYDVKMKEKGDIPEGYSVSREKKERFSLILESASTNQTSMYLCASSLWGLAGTKRGEQFFGPGTRLTVL.

The chain uses TRBV27 and TRBJ2-7; 7 bases match TRBD1. This CDR3 has 15 residues. V trimming: 6 bases; J trimming: 3 bases; junction bases outside the gene matches: 11. From germline, CDR1 is MNHEY and CDR2 SMNVEV (reference sequence). The CDR3 DNA is TGTGCCAGCAGGTCGTTGGGGACAGATGGCTACGAGCAGTACTTC. This translates into CASRSLGTDGYEQYF.

The genes are TRBV28 and TRBJ2-5, with D unclear. The CDR3 length is 13 residues. Germline assignment: CDR1 MDHEN and CDR2 SYDVKM. V was shortened by 4 bases and J by 5 bases, with 11 bases between the two germline ends. CDR3 sequence: CASSYRWSETQYF. CDR3 sequence (DNA): TGTGCCAGCAGTTATCGTTGGAGTGAGACCCAGTACTTC.

The rearrangement joins TRBV2 to TRBJ2-1; 10 bases are shared with TRBD2. The ends lost 6 bases at V and 6 bases at J; junction bases unmatched: 5. Germline V gives CDR1 SNHLY, CDR2 FYNNEI. The CDR3 is 14 residues long. CDR3 in DNA: TGTGCCAGCAGGGAAATAGCGGGAGGCAATGAGCAGTTCTTC. It specifies CASREIAGGNEQFF. Using reference TRBV2 and TRBJ2-1 for the parts outside the CDR3, the full variable domain is EPEVTQTPSHQVTQMGQEVILRCVPISNHLYFYWYRQILGQKVEFLVSFYNNEISEKSEIFDDQFSVERPDGSNFTLKIRSTKLEDSAMYFCASREIAGGNEQFFGPGTRLTVL.

V usage is TRBV19 and J usage is TRBJ2-3; 8 nucleotides match TRBD2. CDR1 and CDR2 (germline): LNHDA, SQIVND (reference sequence). The CDR3 sequence is 14 residues long. J was trimmed by 4 bases and V by 8 bases; bases with no gene match: 8. The CDR3, as DNA: TGTGCCAGTCGTCCTAGCGGGTCCCCAGATACGCAGTATTTT. Translated, it gives CASRPSGSPDTQYF.

The chain recombines TRBV11-3 with TRBJ2-1; tentative D call: TRBD1 (6 bases). V was clipped by 2 bases and J by 2 bases, with 13 bases between them. The CDR3 totals 16 residues. Germline assignment: CDR1 SGHNT and CDR2 YENEEA. Written as DNA, the CDR3 is TGTGCCAGCAGCTTACGACTGGACAGTGCCTACAATGAGCAGTTCTTC. Translation gives CASSLRLDSAYNEQFF.

The gene calls are TRBV6-5 and TRBJ2-5; no reliable D call. The CDR3 is 11 residues long. Trimming stripped 6 bases from V and 2 bases from J, with 4 bases between. CDR1 is MNHEY and CDR2 is SVGAGI in the germline V gene. CDR3 sequence: CASRAQETQYF. The CDR3 nucleotides read TGTGCCAGCAGGGCACAAGAGACCCAGTACTTC.

This chain joins TRBV28 and TRBJ1-1; D remains unclear. Looked up from germline, CDR1 is MDHEN and CDR2 is SYDVKM. CDR3 length: 13 residues. V lost 4 bases and J 5 bases, leaving 11 bases between the germline ends. The CDR3 nucleotides are TGTGCCAGCAGTTCACCCGGGAGGACTGAAGCTTTCTTT. Its translation is CASSSPGRTEAFF.